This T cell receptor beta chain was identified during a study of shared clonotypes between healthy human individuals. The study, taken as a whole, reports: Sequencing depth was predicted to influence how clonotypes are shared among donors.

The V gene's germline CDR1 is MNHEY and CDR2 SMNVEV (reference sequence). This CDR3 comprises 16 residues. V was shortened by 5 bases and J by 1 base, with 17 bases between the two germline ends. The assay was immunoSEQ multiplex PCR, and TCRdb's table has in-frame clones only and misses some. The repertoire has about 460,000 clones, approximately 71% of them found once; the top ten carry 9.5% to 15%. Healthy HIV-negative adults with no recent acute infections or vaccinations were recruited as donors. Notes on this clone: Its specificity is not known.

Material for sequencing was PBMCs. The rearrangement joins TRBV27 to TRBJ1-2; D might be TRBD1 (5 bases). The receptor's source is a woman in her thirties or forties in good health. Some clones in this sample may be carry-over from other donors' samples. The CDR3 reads CASSGRQGSHNYGYTF. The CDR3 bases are TGTGCCAGCAGTGGTAGGCAGGGATCCCATAACTATGGCTACACCTTC.